The 3 T cell receptor beta chains below all came from one sample that was sequenced in a study of T-cell reconstitution after alpha-beta-depleted transplantation in children. Molecular barcoding with unique molecular identifiers was used for the TCRbeta library. TCRdb fed the PCR reads into MiXCR, producing one record per CDR3 protein. The sample lists 700,000 to 850,000 distinct CDR3 sequences, approximately 15% seen once, with roughly 5% in the top ten. This material consisted of PBMCs, mostly from graft donor cells, taken 360 days after TCRalphabeta/CD19-depleted stem cell transplant. All receptors come from a male patient younger than 18 who had a stem cell transplant for acute lymphoblastic leukemia, so the T cells may come from the graft donor.

This clonotype was seen only a few times. V and J are TRBV2 and TRBJ2-7; the D is unclear. Germline CDR1 and CDR2: SNHLY and FYNNEI. Between the trimmed V and J ends, which lost 4 bases and 2 bases, there was a span of 12 bases. The CDR3 covers 14 residues. CDR3 DNA: TGTGCCAGCAGTGCCATACAAGTCACCTACGAGCAGTACTTC. It encodes CASSAIQVTYEQYF.

V is TRBV6-1 and J is TRBJ2-7, with 8 positions matching TRBD2. The V segment lost 6 bases and the J segment 3 bases; nucleotides outside the gene matches: 4. Germline V CDR1 and CDR2: MNHNS, SASEGT. The CDR3 contains 13 residues. The CDR3 bases are TGTGCCAGCAGACCAAGCGGGAGCTACGAGCAGTACTTC. Protein product: CASRPSGSYEQYF.

The rearrangement joins TRBV5-1 to TRBJ2-7; 12 bases map to TRBD2. The trim removed 4 bases at V and 3 bases at J, leaving 8 bases unmatched. Germline V gene data show CDR1 as SGHRS and CDR2 as YFSETQ. CDR3 length equals 16 residues. The CDR3 DNA reads TGCGCCAGCAGCCCCGGACTAGCGGGATTTAACTACGAGCAGTACTTC. Amino acids: CASSPGLAGFNYEQYF.